This TCR beta chain emerged from a study of technical replicates of blood from a handful of donors. V trimming: 4 bases; J trimming: 1 base; junction bases outside the gene matches: 7. CDR1 is MDHEN and CDR2 is SYDVKM in the germline V gene. The CDR3 is made up of 16 amino acids. Sequencing used immunoSEQ multiplex PCR; TCRdb keeps in-frame clones, though not all of them. The sample contains around 12,000 clones, roughly 92% of which appear only once. The chain has TRBV28 and TRBJ1-2; 9 positions match TRBD1. Source material: PBMCs. The receptor was derived from a human donor in good health. CDR3 sequence reads: CASSSPGQGVNYGYTF. For the CDR3, the DNA is TGTGCCAGCAGTTCTCCGGGACAGGGTGTTAACTATGGCTACACCTTC.